This is a list of T cell receptor beta chains from one sample in a study of blood T cells in healthy people across ages. TCRdb independently ran MiXCR on the 5' RACE reads; one entry per CDR3 protein. The table shows 1.5 million or so distinct CDR3 sequences, with approximately 43% occurring only once. The sample comprised blood. These receptors were collected from a woman between 18 and 29 years old in good health. The CDR3 runs from the conserved cysteine through the conserved F or W. Fields, in order: clone size, D gene, V gene, J gene, CDR3 protein, CDR3 DNA. The D gene is left open where the match is weak. Clone size appears in some rows only: once, few, many, or a class for an expanded clone.

clone_size: many; d_call: .; v_call: TRBV9; j_call: TRBJ1-1; cdr3_aa: CASSVRVNTEAFF; cdr3_nt: TGTGCCAGCAGCGTCAGGGTTAACACTGAAGCTTTCTTT
clone_size: few; d_call: .; v_call: TRBV4-3; j_call: TRBJ1-1; cdr3_aa: CASSQALERPEAFF; cdr3_nt: TGCGCCAGCAGCCAAGCCTTAGAGCGCCCAGAAGCTTTCTTT
clone_size: few; d_call: TRBD1; v_call: TRBV20-1; j_call: TRBJ1-1; cdr3_aa: CSAGGTGRTEAFF; cdr3_nt: TGCAGTGCTGGGGGGACAGGACGCACTGAAGCTTTCTTT
clone_size: .; d_call: TRBD2; v_call: TRBV4-2; j_call: TRBJ2-1; cdr3_aa: CASRQSWTSAYNEQFF; cdr3_nt: TGTGCCAGCAGACAATCCTGGACTAGCGCCTACAATGAGCAGTTCTTC
clone_size: .; d_call: .; v_call: TRBV12-3/TRBV12-4; j_call: TRBJ2-1; cdr3_aa: CASSPTGMRDEQFF; cdr3_nt: TGTGCCAGCAGCCCCACAGGGATGAGAGATGAGCAGTTCTTC
clone_size: few; d_call: .; v_call: TRBV3-1; j_call: TRBJ2-7; cdr3_aa: CASSQDWGGREQYF; cdr3_nt: TGTGCCAGCAGCCAAGATTGGGGCGGGCGCGAGCAGTACTTC
clone_size: .; d_call: TRBD2; v_call: TRBV4-1; j_call: TRBJ2-4; cdr3_aa: CASSQDRTSPADIQYF; cdr3_nt: TGCGCCAGCAGCCAAGATCGGACTAGCCCAGCGGACATTCAGTACTTC
clone_size: .; d_call: .; v_call: TRBV7-6; j_call: TRBJ2-2; cdr3_aa: CASSPYPSAGELFF; cdr3_nt: TGTGCCAGCAGCCCCTATCCTAGCGCCGGGGAGCTGTTTTTT
clone_size: .; d_call: .; v_call: TRBV7-9; j_call: TRBJ1-6; cdr3_aa: CASSYKQGGSPPHF; cdr3_nt: TGTGCCAGCAGCTACAAGCAGGGCGGTTCACCCCCCCACTTT
clone_size: .; d_call: .; v_call: TRBV14; j_call: TRBJ2-2; cdr3_aa: CASSQEVQRNTGELFF; cdr3_nt: TGTGCCAGCAGCCAAGAGGTCCAAAGAAACACCGGGGAGCTGTTTTTT
clone_size: .; d_call: .; v_call: TRBV6-5; j_call: TRBJ2-5; cdr3_aa: CASSYALGISNEQYF; cdr3_nt: TGTGCCAGCAGTTACGCGCTTGGGATTAGCAATGAGCAGTACTTC
clone_size: .; d_call: .; v_call: TRBV2; j_call: TRBJ2-7; cdr3_aa: CASSERAGGNEQYF; cdr3_nt: TGTGCCAGCAGTGAAAGAGCCGGGGGAAACGAGCAGTACTTC
clone_size: .; d_call: .; v_call: TRBV6-2/TRBV6-3; j_call: TRBJ1-2; cdr3_aa: CASSPGAGSGYTF; cdr3_nt: TGTGCCAGCAGTCCCGGGGCAGGGTCCGGCTACACCTTC
clone_size: .; d_call: .; v_call: TRBV2; j_call: TRBJ2-7; cdr3_aa: CASGTHGGPSYEQYF; cdr3_nt: TGTGCCAGCGGCACGCATGGCGGGCCCTCCTACGAGCAGTACTTC
clone_size: .; d_call: .; v_call: TRBV3-1; j_call: TRBJ2-5; cdr3_aa: CASSQVGRQETQYF; cdr3_nt: TGTGCCAGCAGCCAAGTGGGACGGCAAGAGACCCAGTACTTC
clone_size: .; d_call: .; v_call: TRBV7-9; j_call: TRBJ1-2; cdr3_aa: CASSFNVEYGYTF; cdr3_nt: TGTGCCAGCAGCTTTAATGTGGAGTATGGCTACACCTTC
clone_size: .; d_call: .; v_call: TRBV19; j_call: TRBJ2-3; cdr3_aa: CASSPPEADTQYF; cdr3_nt: TGTGCCAGTAGCCCCCCGGAAGCAGATACGCAGTATTTT
clone_size: .; d_call: .; v_call: TRBV12-5; j_call: TRBJ2-1; cdr3_aa: CASVHLAIYEQFF; cdr3_nt: TGTGCTAGCGTCCATTTGGCTATTTACGAGCAGTTCTTC
clone_size: .; d_call: .; v_call: TRBV25-1; j_call: TRBJ1-4; cdr3_aa: CASRAGEYGEKLFF; cdr3_nt: TGTGCCAGCAGAGCAGGGGAATACGGTGAAAAACTGTTTTTT
clone_size: .; d_call: .; v_call: TRBV10-3; j_call: TRBJ2-2; cdr3_aa: CAISASGTVNTGELFF; cdr3_nt: TGTGCCATCAGTGCATCCGGGACGGTGAACACCGGGGAGCTGTTTTTT
clone_size: few; d_call: .; v_call: TRBV12-3/TRBV12-4; j_call: TRBJ2-3; cdr3_aa: CASSLWGGGKKADTQYF; cdr3_nt: TGTGCCAGCAGTTTATGGGGGGGCGGAAAGAAGGCAGATACGCAGTATTTT
clone_size: few; d_call: .; v_call: TRBV12-3/TRBV12-4; j_call: TRBJ1-1; cdr3_aa: CASSLDATMNTEAFF; cdr3_nt: TGTGCCAGCAGTTTAGACGCCACTATGAACACTGAAGCTTTCTTT
clone_size: .; d_call: .; v_call: TRBV3-1; j_call: TRBJ2-1; cdr3_aa: CASSQRPDWYNEQFF; cdr3_nt: TGTGCCAGCAGCCAGCGGCCCGACTGGTACAATGAGCAGTTCTTC
clone_size: .; d_call: TRBD2; v_call: TRBV20-1; j_call: TRBJ2-1; cdr3_aa: CSARDRGTSGRDEQFF; cdr3_nt: TGCAGTGCTAGAGACCGGGGGACTAGCGGGAGGGATGAGCAGTTCTTC
clone_size: .; d_call: .; v_call: TRBV7-9; j_call: TRBJ2-1; cdr3_aa: CASSTTRLEQFF; cdr3_nt: TGTGCCAGCAGCACGACAAGACTTGAGCAGTTCTTC
clone_size: few; d_call: .; v_call: TRBV20-1; j_call: TRBJ2-5; cdr3_aa: CRTAGTQRGTQYF; cdr3_nt: TGCAGGACAGCCGGGACTCAAAGGGGAACCCAGTACTTC
clone_size: few; d_call: .; v_call: TRBV7-9; j_call: TRBJ2-1; cdr3_aa: CASSPNGPYREQFF; cdr3_nt: TGTGCCAGCAGCCCAAACGGACCTTATAGGGAGCAGTTCTTC
clone_size: few; d_call: .; v_call: TRBV28; j_call: TRBJ1-5; cdr3_aa: CASSLPVGHQPQHF; cdr3_nt: TGTGCCAGCAGTTTACCCGTGGGCCATCAGCCCCAGCATTTT
clone_size: many; d_call: .; v_call: TRBV29-1; j_call: TRBJ2-7; cdr3_aa: CSVAGQNYEQYF; cdr3_nt: TGCAGCGTAGCGGGACAGAACTACGAGCAGTACTTC
clone_size: .; d_call: .; v_call: TRBV6-2/TRBV6-3; j_call: TRBJ1-1; cdr3_aa: CASRIHPNTEAFF; cdr3_nt: TGTGCCAGCAGGATACACCCGAACACTGAAGCTTTCTTT
clone_size: few; d_call: TRBD1; v_call: TRBV29-1; j_call: TRBJ1-4; cdr3_aa: CSVAAGQGGANEKLFF; cdr3_nt: TGCAGCGTCGCCGCCGGACAGGGTGGGGCTAATGAAAAACTGTTTTTT
clone_size: .; d_call: TRBD1; v_call: TRBV2; j_call: TRBJ1-4; cdr3_aa: CASTRDRGPNEKLFF; cdr3_nt: TGTGCCAGCACCCGGGACAGGGGTCCTAATGAAAAACTGTTTTTT
clone_size: .; d_call: .; v_call: TRBV9; j_call: TRBJ2-4; cdr3_aa: CASSFRWGADIQYF; cdr3_nt: TGTGCCAGCAGCTTCAGATGGGGAGCGGACATTCAGTACTTC
clone_size: .; d_call: TRBD2; v_call: TRBV20-1; j_call: TRBJ2-7; cdr3_aa: CSASDPPLAGGYEQYF; cdr3_nt: TGCAGTGCTAGCGATCCCCCTCTAGCGGGAGGGTACGAGCAGTACTTC
clone_size: .; d_call: TRBD2; v_call: TRBV20-1; j_call: TRBJ2-7; cdr3_aa: CSARVAGGTREQYF; cdr3_nt: TGCAGTGCTAGGGTAGCGGGAGGGACCCGCGAGCAGTACTTC
clone_size: .; d_call: .; v_call: TRBV5-1; j_call: TRBJ1-1; cdr3_aa: CASRPDSPLGEAFF; cdr3_nt: TGCGCCAGCAGACCCGACAGTCCCCTTGGCGAAGCTTTCTTT
clone_size: few; d_call: .; v_call: TRBV20-1; j_call: TRBJ1-2; cdr3_aa: CSARTFDYWGYTF; cdr3_nt: TGCAGTGCTCGGACCTTTGACTACTGGGGCTACACCTTC
clone_size: .; d_call: .; v_call: TRBV7-9; j_call: TRBJ1-2; cdr3_aa: CASSGGHLYYDGYTF; cdr3_nt: TGTGCCAGCAGCGGGGGACACTTGTACTATGATGGCTACACCTTC
clone_size: few; d_call: TRBD1; v_call: TRBV7-2; j_call: TRBJ2-1; cdr3_aa: CASSTGQEQFF; cdr3_nt: TGTGCCAGCAGCACCGGACAGGAACAGTTCTTC
clone_size: .; d_call: .; v_call: TRBV28; j_call: TRBJ2-4; cdr3_aa: CASSFPDNIQYF; cdr3_nt: TGTGCCAGCAGTTTCCCTGACAACATTCAGTACTTC
clone_size: few; d_call: .; v_call: TRBV6-2/TRBV6-3; j_call: TRBJ2-7; cdr3_aa: CASSYSIVSGQLYEQYF; cdr3_nt: TGTGCCAGCAGTTACTCGATCGTGTCGGGACAACTCTACGAGCAGTACTTC
clone_size: .; d_call: .; v_call: TRBV5-1; j_call: TRBJ2-5; cdr3_aa: CASSLYRGPLGETQYF; cdr3_nt: TGCGCCAGCAGCTTGTATAGGGGCCCATTGGGAGAGACCCAGTACTTC
clone_size: .; d_call: .; v_call: TRBV5-1; j_call: TRBJ2-3; cdr3_aa: CASSLEGLGSHTQYF; cdr3_nt: TGCGCCAGCAGCCTAGAAGGACTTGGGTCTCATACGCAGTATTTT
clone_size: few; d_call: TRBD2; v_call: TRBV12-3/TRBV12-4; j_call: TRBJ2-3; cdr3_aa: CASKLAGGTTDTQYF; cdr3_nt: TGTGCCAGCAAACTAGCGGGGGGGACCACAGATACGCAGTATTTT
clone_size: many; d_call: TRBD2; v_call: TRBV24-1; j_call: TRBJ2-3; cdr3_aa: CATSVGLESDTQYF; cdr3_nt: TGTGCCACCAGTGTGGGACTAGAATCAGATACGCAGTATTTT
clone_size: few; d_call: .; v_call: TRBV20-1; j_call: TRBJ2-5; cdr3_aa: CSAIKVGRAYQETQYF; cdr3_nt: TGCAGTGCGATAAAGGTCGGCAGGGCGTACCAAGAGACCCAGTACTTC
clone_size: .; d_call: TRBD2; v_call: TRBV6-6; j_call: TRBJ2-7; cdr3_aa: CASSTSALGSYEQYF; cdr3_nt: TGTGCCAGCAGTACTAGCGCCTTGGGTTCCTACGAGCAGTACTTC
clone_size: few; d_call: .; v_call: TRBV2; j_call: TRBJ1-1; cdr3_aa: CARGRLGTEAFF; cdr3_nt: TGTGCCAGGGGTCGACTAGGCACTGAAGCTTTCTTT
clone_size: .; d_call: .; v_call: TRBV9; j_call: TRBJ2-1; cdr3_aa: CASGGTNEQFF; cdr3_nt: TGTGCCAGCGGGGGGACCAATGAGCAGTTCTTC